A selection of T cell receptor beta chains follows, all from one sample in a study of OX40 agonist ivuxolimab in advanced cancers. TCRdb keeps only in-frame clones here, not all; method: immunoSEQ multiplex PCR. The data show some 86,000 clones, with around 90% seen just once and over 1.2% held by the top ten. The starting material was CD4+ or CD8+ T cells sorted from blood, obtained in a trial of the OX40 agonist ivuxolimab. All receptors derive from an adult with an advanced solid tumor such as melanoma, head and neck, liver or kidney cancer. The CDR3 runs from the conserved cysteine through the conserved F or W. D genes are given only for firm matches. Clone size is stated in some rows and not others, as once, few, many or a class when expanded.

v_gene	j_gene	len	abundance	d_gene	CDR3nt	CDR3aa
TRBV5-1	TRBJ2-5	16	.	TRBD2	TGCGCCAGCAGCTGGAGACTAGCGGGGGACCAAGAGACCCAGTACTTC	CASSWRLAGDQETQYF
TRBV6-5	TRBJ2-7	15	.	.	TGTGCCAGCAGTTACACGCAGGGTATCCCTTGGGAGCAGTACTTC	CASSYTQGIPWEQYF
TRBV28	TRBJ2-7	15	.	.	TGTGCCAGCAGTTCCCCCTGGACGGACCAAAGCGAGCAGTACTTC	CASSSPWTDQSEQYF
TRBV2	TRBJ1-4	14	.	TRBD1	TGTGCCAGCAGCGACGACAGGGGGATTGAAAAACTGTTTTTT	CASSDDRGIEKLFF
TRBV29-1	TRBJ1-2	14	.	TRBD1	TGCAGCGTGGACGGGGACAGGGGGAACTATGGCTACACCTTC	CSVDGDRGNYGYTF
TRBV18	TRBJ1-1	16	.	.	TGTGCCAGCTCCCCTAGACAGGCAACGATGAACACTGAAGCTTTCTTT	CASSPRQATMNTEAFF
TRBV5-1	TRBJ2-1	16	.	TRBD1	TGCGCCAGCAGCTTGGTGACAGGGGGCTTTTTCGCTGAGCAGTTCTTC	CASSLVTGGFFAEQFF
TRBV19	TRBJ2-7	13	.	.	TGTGCCACTGCCTCGCGGGACAACTACGAGCAGTACTTC	CATASRDNYEQYF
TRBV30	TRBJ2-7	13	.	.	TGTGCCTGGAGTGCAGAGTTTTCCTACGAGCAGTACTTC	CAWSAEFSYEQYF
TRBV2	TRBJ1-5	16	.	.	TGTGCCAGCAGTGAAGCGCTTCCGGGGGCCCCTCAGCCCCAGCATTTT	CASSEALPGAPQPQHF
TRBV7-2	TRBJ1-3	15	.	.	TGTGCCAGCAGCTTAGATCAGGGCTCGTCAAACACCATATATTTT	CASSLDQGSSNTIYF
TRBV14	TRBJ2-1	14	once	.	TGTGCCAGCAGCCAGGGGGGTCCCTACAATGAGCAGTTCTTC	CASSQGGPYNEQFF
TRBV28	TRBJ2-7	13	few	.	TGTGCCAGCAGTTTACAGACCCCCGCGCAGCAGTACTTC	CASSLQTPAQQYF
TRBV4-3	TRBJ2-1	14	.	.	TGCGCCAGCAGCCGCACGGGACAAGGAGACTCGCAGTTCTTC	CASSRTGQGDSQFF
TRBV7-8	TRBJ2-7	16	.	.	TGTGCCAGCAGCTTTCGTTGGGAGACCGCTTACTACGAGCAGTACTTC	CASSFRWETAYYEQYF
TRBV14	TRBJ1-1	12	.	.	TGTGCCAGCAGCCAAGTGGACACTGAAGCTTTCTTT	CASSQVDTEAFF
TRBV2	TRBJ1-1	11	.	.	TGTGCCAGACTCGGGGACACTGAAGCTTTCTTT	CARLGDTEAFF
TRBV18	TRBJ1-3	15	.	.	TGTGCCAGCTCACCCCAGGGCCGCTCTGGAAACACCATATATTTT	CASSPQGRSGNTIYF
TRBV4-3	TRBJ1-2	15	.	.	TGCGCCAGCAGCCAAGAAATCCACAGTCTCTATGGCTACACCTTC	CASSQEIHSLYGYTF
TRBV5-1	TRBJ2-5	15	.	TRBD1	TGCGCCAGCAGAAGACAGGGGCAGGCCCAAGAGACCCAGTACTTC	CASRRQGQAQETQYF
TRBV14	TRBJ2-5	16	.	TRBD2	TGTGCCAGCAGCCGAGGACTAGCGGGGGGGCAAGAGACCCAGTACTTC	CASSRGLAGGQETQYF
TRBV7-2	TRBJ1-2	13	few	.	TGTGCCAGCAGCTTCCTTTCTAACTATGGCTACACCTTC	CASSFLSNYGYTF
TRBV29-1	TRBJ1-1	15	.	TRBD1	TGCAGCGTGTCCCCGGGACAGGGGGGGAACACTGAAGCTTTCTTT	CSVSPGQGGNTEAFF
TRBV6-1	TRBJ1-6	13	.	.	TGTGCCAGCAGTGAATTAACCAATTCACCCCTCCACTTT	CASSELTNSPLHF
TRBV7-2	TRBJ1-1	16	.	TRBD1	TGTGCCAGCACCCCAGGAAAGGGGGCAACTGGGACTGAAGCTTTCTTT	CASTPGKGATGTEAFF
TRBV11-3	TRBJ2-3	14	few	.	TGTGCCAGCAGCTACGCGGCTAGCACAGATACGCAGTATTTT	CASSYAASTDTQYF
TRBV5-5	TRBJ2-2	14	.	.	TGTGCCAGCACCTCGGTGGCAAACACCGGGGAGCTGTTTTTT	CASTSVANTGELFF
TRBV2	TRBJ2-6	14	.	.	TGTGCCAGCAGCAGGACTGATCTTTTAACCGTCCTGACTTTC	CASSRTDLLTVLTF
TRBV10-3	TRBJ2-3	15	.	TRBD2	TGTGCCATCAGCGGACTAGCGGGGACCACAGATACGCAGTATTTT	CAISGLAGTTDTQYF
TRBV14	TRBJ2-5	15	once	.	TGTGCCAGCAGCCAAGATAACTCCCCCAGGGAGACCCAGTACTTC	CASSQDNSPRETQYF
TRBV19	TRBJ2-5	15	.	TRBD1	TGTGCCAGTAGTATAGGGGGGACAGAGGGGGAGACCCAGTACTTC	CASSIGGTEGETQYF
TRBV2	TRBJ1-6	16	.	.	TGTGCCAGCAGTCCAAGGGGAGGGCAGTTTAATTCACCCCTCCACTTT	CASSPRGGQFNSPLHF
TRBV30	TRBJ2-1	13	.	.	TGTGCCTGGAGCCTGGGCTCCTACAATGAGCAGTTCTTC	CAWSLGSYNEQFF
TRBV10-2	TRBJ1-1	13	few	.	TGCGCCAGCAGTGAGAATATGGACACTGAAGCTTTCTTT	CASSENMDTEAFF
TRBV9	TRBJ1-2	13	.	.	TGTGCCAGCAGCATAAGCAGGGACTCTGGCTACACCTTC	CASSISRDSGYTF
TRBV27	TRBJ2-1	15	once	TRBD2	TGTGCCAGCAGTGGTAGCGGGGGGTCTTACAATGAGCAGTTCTTC	CASSGSGGSYNEQFF
TRBV11-2	TRBJ1-1	14	.	TRBD1	TGTGCCAGCAGCGAACAGGGGTGGAACACTGAAGCTTTCTTT	CASSEQGWNTEAFF
TRBV7-8	TRBJ1-2	16	once	.	TGTGCCAGCAGCCCCCCGAGACAGTTAGCTAACTATGGCTACACCTTC	CASSPPRQLANYGYTF
TRBV2	TRBJ1-5	15	once	.	TGTGCCAGCAGTGATAGCAGGGTAAGCAATCAGCCCCAGCATTTT	CASSDSRVSNQPQHF
TRBV7-2	TRBJ1-1	13	once	.	TGTGCCAGCAGCCTAAGGGGGAACACTGAAGCTTTCTTT	CASSLRGNTEAFF
TRBV7-6	TRBJ1-1	13	few	.	TGTGCCAGCAGCTATCGGGGGAACACTGAAGCTTTCTTT	CASSYRGNTEAFF
TRBV27	TRBJ2-3	18	once	.	TGTGCCAGCAGTTTATCGGGACGAGGGACCGATAGCACAGATACGCAGTATTTT	CASSLSGRGTDSTDTQYF
TRBV6-1	TRBJ1-1	14	once	.	TGTGCCAGCAGTGAAGGACAGATTGTAACTGAAGCTTTCTTT	CASSEGQIVTEAFF
TRBV6-5	TRBJ2-1	12	.	.	TGTGCCGCAGGGGCGACGACGCGTGAGCAGTTCTTC	CAAGATTREQFF
TRBV23-1	TRBJ2-5	17	.	TRBD2	TGCGCCAGCCGACAGGGGACTAGCGGACAAAAGATAGAGACCCAGTACTTC	CASRQGTSGQKIETQYF
TRBV7-2	TRBJ1-4	16	.	TRBD1	TGTGCCAGCAGCTTTCGACAGGGGGCCCCCAATGAAAAACTGTTTTTT	CASSFRQGAPNEKLFF
TRBV7-8	TRBJ2-7	15	.	TRBD2	TGTGCCAGCAGCTTAGTCCGACTAGCGGCCTACGAGCAGTACTTC	CASSLVRLAAYEQYF